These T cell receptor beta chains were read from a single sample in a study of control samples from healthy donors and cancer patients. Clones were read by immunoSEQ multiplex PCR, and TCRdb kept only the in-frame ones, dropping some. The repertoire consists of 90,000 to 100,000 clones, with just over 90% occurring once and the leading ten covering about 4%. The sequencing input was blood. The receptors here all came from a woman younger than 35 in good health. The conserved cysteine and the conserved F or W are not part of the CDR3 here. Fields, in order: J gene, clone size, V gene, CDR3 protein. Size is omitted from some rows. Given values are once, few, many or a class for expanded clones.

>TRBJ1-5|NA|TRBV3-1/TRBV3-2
ASSQDPPPPGHKGNQPQH
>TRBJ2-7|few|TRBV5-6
ASKKGWGAEGEQY
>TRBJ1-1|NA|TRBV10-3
AIRNRGRDTEAF
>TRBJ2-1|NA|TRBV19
ASSIPARNEQF
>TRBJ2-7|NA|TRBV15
ATSRPSGSSYEQY
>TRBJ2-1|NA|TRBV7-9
ASSRRENEQF
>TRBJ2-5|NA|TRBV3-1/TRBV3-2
ASSQRAGTLGSGAETQY
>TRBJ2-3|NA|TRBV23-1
ASSQSCRGQKDTQY
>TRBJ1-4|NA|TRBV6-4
ASSDSTREEKLF
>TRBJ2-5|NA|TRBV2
ASSDNRFQETQY
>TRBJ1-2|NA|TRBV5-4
ASSSPRTVAGYT
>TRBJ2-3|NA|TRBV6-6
ASSPTGTSGGSTDTQY
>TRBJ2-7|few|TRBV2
ASSDSDSARSSYEQY
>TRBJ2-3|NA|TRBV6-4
ASSEGQGTSTDTQY
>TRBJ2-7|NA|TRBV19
ASSGGGYEQY
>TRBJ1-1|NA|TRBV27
ASSLVRGTEAF
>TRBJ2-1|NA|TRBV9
ASSVVGDSYNEQF
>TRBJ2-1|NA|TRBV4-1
ASSRSTWVISYNEQF
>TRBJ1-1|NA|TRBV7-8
ASSDRNTEAF
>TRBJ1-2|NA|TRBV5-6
ASSLVGVNYGYT
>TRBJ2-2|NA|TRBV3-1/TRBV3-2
ASSLPTGFRAGELF
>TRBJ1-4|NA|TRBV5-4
ASSSDIGNEKLF
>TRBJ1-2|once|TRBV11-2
ASSLGGGGYT
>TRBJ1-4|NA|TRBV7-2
ASSSDASNEKLF
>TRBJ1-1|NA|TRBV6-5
ASRRDRSEAF
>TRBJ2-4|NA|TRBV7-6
ASSPGEGQFQY
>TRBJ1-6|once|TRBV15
ATSGTYNSPLH